Presented here are 9 T cell receptor beta chains from one specimen sequenced in a study of graft-versus-host responses after intestinal transplantation. Profiling relied on immunoSEQ multiplex PCR, and the TCRdb table lists in-frame clones only, not all of them. The repertoire holds about 25,000 clones, with approximately 93% as singletons. The sequencing here drew on PBMCs, taken 18 days after transplant. The receptors were gathered from a human patient who received an intestinal transplant, so some T cells may come from the graft donor.

This chain connects TRBV2 to TRBJ1-5; weak D call: TRBD1 (5 bases). The CDR3 sequence is 15 residues long. Germline loops: CDR1 SNHLY, CDR2 FYNNEI. V shed 4 bases and J shed 5 bases, with 15 bases lying between them. CDR3 amino acids: CASSGMWEGDQPQHF. CDR3 in DNA: TGTGCCAGCAGTGGGATGTGGGAAGGGGATCAGCCCCAGCATTTT. Combining the CDR3 with reference TRBV2 and TRBJ1-5 gives the whole variable domain EPEVTQTPSHQVTQMGQEVILRCVPISNHLYFYWYRQILGQKVEFLVSFYNNEISEKSEIFDDQFSVERPDGSNFTLKIRSTKLEDSAMYFCASSGMWEGDQPQHFGDGTRLSIL.

This chain connects TRBV11-2 to TRBJ1-1; no clear D. From germline, CDR1 is SGHAT and CDR2 FQNNGV. Trimming stripped 0 bases from V and 1 base from J, with 3 bases between. The CDR3 totals 13 residues. As DNA, the CDR3 is TGTGCCAGCAGCTTAGAGTGGAACACTGAAGCTTTCTTT. Its protein product is CASSLEWNTEAFF. The full variable domain, its missing parts supplied by reference TRBV11-2 and TRBJ1-1, is EAGVAQSPRYKIIEKRQSVAFWCNPISGHATLYWYQQILGQGPKLLIQFQNNGVVDDSQLPKDRFSAERLKGVDSTLKIQPAKLEDSAVYLCASSLEWNTEAFFGQGTRLTVV.

This clone was detected only once. The chain combines TRBV18 with TRBJ2-5; D ambiguous. CDR3 length equals 11 residues. V was cut by 3 bases and J by 4 bases, with 3 bases left in between. Germline V CDR1 and CDR2: KGHSH, LQKENI. CDR3 residues: CASSPGETQYF. DNA of the CDR3: TGTGCCAGCTCACCTGGAGAGACCCAGTACTTC.

The chain has TRBV12-5 and TRBJ1-4, with a possible D match to TRBD1 (6 bases). This CDR3 spans 13 amino acids. The V end was cut by 5 bases, the J end by 8 bases, with 12 bases between. Germline V gene sequence: CDR1 LGHNT, CDR2 FRNRAP. The CDR3 sequence is CASGGGLGEKLFF. The CDR3 DNA follows: TGTGCTAGTGGTGGGGGGCTCGGCGAAAAACTGTTTTTT.

V gene TRBV2 combines with J gene TRBJ1-1; 8 positions agree with TRBD1. V was pared by 6 bases and J by 2 bases, with 8 bases of the junction left unmatched. The CDR3 consists of 15 residues. Germline V gene data show CDR1 as SNHLY and CDR2 as FYNNEI. The CDR3 DNA reads as TGTGCCAGCAGACCACAGGGGGTATTAAACACTGAAGCTTTCTTT. It codes for CASRPQGVLNTEAFF.

The gene calls are TRBV11-2 and TRBJ2-3, with no clear D. V gave up 6 bases and J gave up 1 base, with 11 bases separating them. Germline V gives CDR1 SGHAT, CDR2 FQNNGV. This CDR3 comprises 14 residues. CDR3 protein: CASRGLGRTDTQYF. In DNA, the CDR3 is TGTGCCAGCAGGGGGTTGGGCCGCACAGATACGCAGTATTTT.

This clone came up a few times. The chain uses TRBV4-1 and TRBJ1-5, with D perhaps TRBD1 (6 bases). Germline CDR1 MGHRA, CDR2 YSYEKL. The CDR3 loop spans 14 amino acids. The germline V and J ends were trimmed by 4 bases and 11 bases, with 18 bases remaining between them. Here the CDR3 DNA reads TGCGCCAGCAGCCCCTCGACAGGCGATAGGGCCCAGCATTTT. Its protein product is CASSPSTGDRAQHF.

This chain joins TRBV4-1 and TRBJ1-6; 8 positions agree with TRBD1. Germline V gene lookup returns CDR1 MGHRA and CDR2 YSYEKL. This CDR3 contains 15 residues. V shed 1 base, J shed 10 bases, and the junction held 6 bases outside the gene matches. In DNA, the CDR3 is TGCGCCAGCAGCCAAGGGACAGGGATCGGGTCACCCCTCCACTTT. Its translation: CASSQGTGIGSPLHF.

The chain recombines TRBV18 with TRBJ2-7; D tentatively reads TRBD1 or TRBD2 (5 bases each). Germline V gene lookup returns CDR1 KGHSH and CDR2 LQKENI. CDR3 length equals 18 residues. V was trimmed by 4 bases and J by 0 bases, leaving 22 bases between them. The CDR3 loop is CASSHTRTGPFSSYEQYF. In DNA, the CDR3 is TGTGCCAGCTCACACACGCGAACGGGGCCTTTTAGCTCCTACGAGCAGTACTTC.